This T cell receptor (beta chain) is drawn from a study of blood T cell repertoires in COVID-19. The wider study: Some COVID-19 samples were acute and others convalescent; all came from the United States, Italy and Spain. T cells, B-cell-depleted T cells, or PBMCs provided the cDNA or gDNA that served as material.

Assay used: immunoSEQ multiplex PCR; TCRdb lists only in-frame clones, some missing. The sample has 75,000 to 90,000 clones, approximately 80% seen once; the top ten hold 12%. Germline lookup yields CDR1 SQVTM and CDR2 ANQGSEA. Losses at the gene ends were 5 bases for V and 7 bases for J; bases not matched to a gene: 8. The CDR3 spans 13 residues. J is TRBJ2-5 and V is TRBV29-1, with TRBD1 identical over 9 bases. The source of this sequence is a woman between 35 and 50 years old with active or convalescent COVID-19. Sequencing was carried out using peripheral blood. CDR3 loop: CSVNRGQGGTQYF. CDR3 bases: TGCAGCGTTAACAGGGGGCAGGGAGGGACCCAGTACTTC.